Following are 20 T cell receptor beta chains from one sample sequenced in a study of CD8 T cells in ankylosing spondylitis. Study-wide points: What appeared characteristic of ankylosing spondylitis blood was a TCR beta motif of eight highly homologous variants.

TCRdb recomputed calls from the 5' RACE reads with MiXCR, one row per CDR3 protein. The data show 700,000 or so distinct CDR3 sequences, roughly 19% seen once. For these TCRs, the target antigens are not known. Specimen: blood, either unsorted or a sorted T cell fraction (not recorded which). These receptors all come from a male donor with ankylosing spondylitis.

This clonotype came up a few times. This chain uses TRBV5-1 with TRBJ2-7; D gene ambiguous. V was trimmed by 4 bases and J by 0 bases, leaving 14 bases between them. The CDR3 spans 15 residues. Germline lookup yields CDR1 SGHRS and CDR2 YFSETQ. CDR3 sequence (DNA): TGCGCCAGCAGCCCAATGGGCAGGAGCTCCTACGAGCAGTACTTC. Amino acid sequence: CASSPMGRSSYEQYF.

This chain connects TRBV7-2 to TRBJ2-1; TRBD1 aligns across 10 bases. The CDR3 consists of 16 residues. V lost 1 base and J lost 8; bases outside the gene matches: 8. From germline, CDR1 is SGHTA and CDR2 FQGNSA. For the CDR3, the DNA is TGTGCCAGCAGCTTAGATTTGGCGACAGGGGGCCATGAGCAGTTCTTC. It translates to CASSLDLATGGHEQFF.

This clonotype was found many times. The chain links TRBV20-1 to TRBJ1-1; D may be TRBD1 (5 bases). CDR1 and CDR2 from the germline V gene are DFQATT and SNEGSKA (reference sequence). With 3 bases removed from V and 1 base from J, the gap between germline ends came to 9 bases. There are 13 residues in the CDR3. CDR3 amino acids: CSARGRQNTEAFF. The CDR3, as DNA: TGCAGTGCTAGGGGGCGACAGAACACTGAAGCTTTCTTT.

V usage is TRBV20-1 and J usage is TRBJ1-2, with TRBD1 identical over 8 bases. This CDR3 spans 11 amino acids. From germline, CDR1 is DFQATT and CDR2 SNEGSKA (reference sequence). Trimming cost V 3 bases and J 8 bases; bases outside gene matches: 2. CDR3: CSARTGEGYTF. CDR3 DNA sequence: TGCAGTGCTAGGACAGGGGAAGGCTACACCTTC.

This clonotype showed up many times. This chain links TRBV10-3 with TRBJ2-1, with TRBD2 identical over 11 bases. Unmatched junction bases numbered 10, after V lost 10 bases and J lost 5 bases. This CDR3 is 15 amino acids long. The germline gives CDR1 ENHRY, CDR2 SYGVKD. The CDR3 DNA sequence: TGTGCCACAAACCCTAGCGGGAGGTACAACAATGAGCAGTTCTTC. Its translation: CATNPSGRYNNEQFF.

This clonotype has a handful of counts. The rearrangement links TRBV7-9 to TRBJ1-6; D is uncertain. This CDR3 spans 14 amino acids. The germline gives CDR1 SEHNR, CDR2 FQNEAQ (reference sequence). Trimming left V 2 bases short and J 7 bases short, with 9 bases between. In nucleotides, the CDR3 is TGTGCCAGCAGCTTAAAACACCTCAATTCACCCCTCCACTTT. It specifies CASSLKHLNSPLHF. The full variable domain, its missing parts supplied by reference TRBV7-9 and TRBJ1-6, is DTGVSQNPRHKITKRGQNVTFRCDPISEHNRLYWYRQTLGQGPEFLTYFQNEAQLEKSRLLSDRFSAERPKGSFSTLEIQRTEQGDSAMYLCASSLKHLNSPLHFGNGTRLTVT.

The chain carries TRBV7-9 and TRBJ2-1, with TRBD2 identical over 14 bases. Losses at the gene ends were 4 bases for V and 5 bases for J; bases not matched to a gene: 4. From germline, CDR1 is SEHNR and CDR2 FQNEAQ (reference sequence). There are 16 residues in the CDR3. CDR3 in amino acids: CASSSGTSGGHNEQFF. CDR3 coding DNA: TGTGCCAGCAGCTCCGGGACTAGCGGGGGCCACAATGAGCAGTTCTTC.

This clonotype has just a few counts. This sequence joins TRBV20-1 and TRBJ2-2, with D unresolved. Trimming stripped 1 base from V and 2 bases from J, with 11 bases between. This CDR3 has 15 residues. In germline, CDR1 is DFQATT, CDR2 SNEGSKA (reference sequence). The DNA for the CDR3 is TGCAGTGCTAGAGTCCTGACGGCAAACACCGGGGAGCTGTTTTTT. Its translation: CSARVLTANTGELFF.

This clonotype was detected a few times. The genes are TRBV5-6 and TRBJ2-7; TRBD1 agrees at 8 bases. CDR3 length: 15 amino acids. Germline V gene sequence: CDR1 SGHDT, CDR2 YYEEEE. Trimming removed 4 bases from V and 2 bases from J; junction bases left unmatched: 8. CDR3 sequence: CASSEPGQVAYEQYF. Written as DNA, the CDR3 is TGTGCCAGCAGCGAACCGGGACAGGTTGCCTACGAGCAGTACTTC.

This rearrangement joins TRBV12-3 or TRBV12-4 to TRBJ2-7; 7 bases are shared with TRBD1. The CDR3 is made up of 14 amino acids. J lost 7 bases, V lost 6 bases, and 12 bases had no gene match. CDR3 coding DNA: TGTGCCAGCAGGAAAATCCAAGGGGGCGGTGAGCAGTACTTC. Translating gives CASRKIQGGGEQYF.

This clonotype was detected a few times. The V gene is TRBV4-2, the J gene TRBJ1-2; D is unclear. CDR3 length: 14 amino acids. CDR1 LGHNA and CDR2 YNFKEQ come from the germline V gene. Trimming cost V 2 bases and J 7 bases, with 14 bases left between them. Written as DNA, the CDR3 is TGTGCCAGCAGCCAACCCCCCTCGGTGGGTGGCTACACCTTC. Translating gives CASSQPPSVGGYTF.

The chain carries TRBV11-2 and TRBJ2-7; TRBD1 is a possible D gene (5 bases). CDR3 length equals 14 residues. Trimming shortened V by 1 base and J by 2 bases, and 9 bases separated the two germline ends. CDR1 and CDR2 from the germline V gene are SGHAT and FQNNGV. The CDR3 sequence is CASSLGTPAYEQYF. The CDR3 DNA is TGTGCCAGCAGCTTAGGGACACCCGCCTACGAGCAGTACTTC.

A few counts support this clonotype. The chain has TRBV28 and TRBJ2-1; weak D call: TRBD1 (6 bases). Deletions cut 5 bases from V and 9 bases from J, with 17 bases between. CDR1 and CDR2 from the germline V gene are MDHEN and SYDVKM. The CDR3 consists of 14 residues. CDR3 in amino acids: CASSLSGHAAEQFF. CDR3 in DNA: TGTGCCAGCAGTCTCTCGGGACACGCGGCTGAGCAGTTCTTC.

This clonotype was observed many times. This sequence joins TRBV25-1 and TRBJ2-5; D gene uncertain. Germline CDR1 is MGHDK and CDR2 is SYGVNS. Trimming took off 3 bases at V and 7 bases at J, with 12 bases between the two ends. There are 13 residues in the CDR3. The CDR3 protein is CASSEWISGTQYF. The DNA for the CDR3 is TGTGCCAGCAGTGAGTGGATCTCGGGGACCCAGTACTTC.

Note on this clonotype: One junction end does not reproduce the germline sequence, and a read error may be involved. The chain carries TRBV20-1 and TRBJ2-5; D is possibly TRBD2 (7 bases). Germline V gene lookup returns CDR1 DFQATT and CDR2 SNEGSKA (reference sequence). This CDR3 spans 15 amino acids. CDR3 region: CSARGGLAAQESQYF. The DNA of the CDR3 is TGCAGTGCTAGAGGGGGGCTAGCGGCCCAAGAGTCCCAGTACTTC.

The rearrangement joins TRBV20-1 to TRBJ2-1; a weak D match, TRBD2 (7 bases). The V and J ends lost 4 bases and 4 bases respectively, with 23 bases between them. CDR3 size: 17 residues. Germline-derived CDR1 and CDR2 are DFQATT and SNEGSKA (reference sequence). The CDR3 sequence is CSANQRGLGGRYNEQFF. The CDR3 nucleotides are TGCAGTGCTAACCAGCGAGGGTTGGGGGGGCGATACAATGAGCAGTTCTTC.

The chain joins TRBV5-1 to TRBJ2-1; maybe TRBD1 (5 bases). The CDR3 sequence is 15 residues long. Germline CDR1 is SGHRS and CDR2 is YFSETQ. V was cut by 4 bases and J by 7 bases, with 18 bases left in between. The CDR3 spells CASSRGYRQTNEQFF. CDR3 in DNA: TGCGCCAGCAGCCGCGGCTATCGACAGACTAATGAGCAGTTCTTC.

The V gene is TRBV4-2, the J gene TRBJ2-5; possibly TRBD2 for D (5 bases). The CDR3 is 16 amino acids. Between the trimmed V and J ends, which lost 3 bases and 2 bases, there was a span of 16 bases. In germline, CDR1 is LGHNA, CDR2 YNFKEQ. CDR3 sequence reads: CASSQVVNREQETQYF. In DNA form, the CDR3 reads TGTGCCAGCAGCCAGGTGGTTAATCGGGAACAAGAGACCCAGTACTTC.

The V gene is TRBV4-1, the J gene TRBJ1-5; TRBD1 matches 9 bases. Germline V gene data show CDR1 as MGHRA and CDR2 as YSYEKL. V gave up 1 base and J gave up 4 bases; unmatched junction bases: 5. The CDR3 is 16 residues long. The CDR3 protein is CASSQGTGGWNQPQHF. The CDR3 coding sequence is TGCGCCAGCAGCCAAGGAACAGGGGGCTGGAATCAGCCCCAGCATTTT.

This clonotype was recorded at least ten times. The chain carries TRBV7-4 and TRBJ1-4; D is perhaps TRBD1 (6 bases). The CDR3 consists of 15 residues. Trimming pared 1 base from V and 8 bases from J, leaving 14 bases between. The germline gives CDR1 SGHVT, CDR2 SQSDAQ. CDR3 in amino acids: CASSLGDKHGEKLFF. Written as DNA, the CDR3 is TGTGCCAGCAGCTTAGGGGACAAGCACGGCGAAAAACTGTTTTTT.